The T cell receptor beta chain described here comes from a study of memory CD4+ T cells and cytomegalovirus serostatus. V lost 2 bases to trimming and J lost 1 base; unmatched junction nucleotides: 3. The CDR3 totals 15 residues. CDR1 is SGDLS, CDR2 YYNGEE, per germline. Single viable CD3+CD4+CD8-CD45RO+ cells were sorted as the memory CD4+ T cells. Using immunoSEQ multiplex PCR, the repertoire was profiled, and TCRdb retains in-frame clones only, with some absent. Among about 58,000 clones listed, roughly 84% were seen once. This chain links TRBV9 with TRBJ2-7; 10 bases agree with TRBD1. Specimen: memory CD4+ T cells from blood. This TCR derives from an adult in good health and CMV-seronegative. Some clones in this sample may be carry-over from other donors' samples. The CDR3 spells CASSVGTGASYEQYF. Here the CDR3 DNA reads TGTGCCAGCAGCGTCGGGACAGGGGCTTCCTACGAGCAGTACTTC.